This is a list of T cell receptor beta chains from one sample in a study of T cells expressing NK-cell markers. TCRdb re-called the 5' RACE reads and catalogs CDR3 proteins one per entry, DNA excluded. The ten top clones account for about 10%, within a sample of 400,000 or so distinct CDR3 sequences. Material for sequencing was blood T cells: a sorted CD56 or NKG2C T cell subset, CD4+ or CD8+ T cells, or bulk PBMC T cells (not recorded which). These TCRs come from a woman between 50 and 59 years old in good health. Each CDR3 is given with its conserved first and last residue. Each record gives: J gene, V gene, CDR3 protein.

TRBJ2-1 | TRBV5-6 | CASSQGAGARNEQFF
TRBJ2-5 | TRBV5-1 | CASSLGGIGALQETQYF
TRBJ2-6 | TRBV14 | CASRGTGVSGANVLTF
TRBJ1-4 | TRBV10-3 | CAISESQKKNEKLFF
TRBJ2-6 | TRBV5-1 | CASSSAGANVLTF
TRBJ1-1 | TRBV14 | CASSQTRKGDTEAFF
TRBJ2-3 | TRBV6-6 | CASRRGSDTQYF
TRBJ2-5 | TRBV29-1 | CSVVAGREDQETQYF
TRBJ2-5 | TRBV27 | CASSWSSGDGKTQYF
TRBJ2-7 | TRBV14 | CASSPLAGGFYEQYF
TRBJ2-1 | TRBV7-9 | CASTIAGGRHNEQFF
TRBJ1-2 | TRBV7-2 | CASSFSNANYGYTF
TRBJ1-1 | TRBV15 | CATSRRPISLGNTEAFF
TRBJ2-7 | TRBV2 | CASSEGLAGLGEQYF
TRBJ2-1 | TRBV3-1 | CASSSFSGIKNEQFF
TRBJ2-2 | TRBV12-3/TRBV12-4 | CASSPRPGQGWSGELFF
TRBJ2-1 | TRBV11-2 | CASGLAGEITKYNEQFF
TRBJ2-3 | TRBV5-1 | CASSQLAGATDTQYF
TRBJ2-1 | TRBV6-5 | CASSYSPGLADNEQFF
TRBJ2-3 | TRBV29-1 | CSAFEETSNQYF
TRBJ2-7 | TRBV3-1 | CASSQDPGSGSEQYF
TRBJ2-3 | TRBV24-1 | CATSDHQGFDTQYF
TRBJ2-1 | TRBV6-5 | CASSLKRMGREQFF
TRBJ2-2 | TRBV11-3 | CASSLNRLAILTGELFF
TRBJ2-1 | TRBV12-3/TRBV12-4 | CASSSGLYYNEQFF
TRBJ2-3 | TRBV29-1 | CSVSVLAVDTQYF
TRBJ2-1 | TRBV15 | CATSRDRGVDEQFF
TRBJ2-5 | TRBV4-1 | CASSLQGGNQETQYF
TRBJ2-7 | TRBV10-2 | CASGSRSLSYEQYF
TRBJ2-7 | TRBV29-1 | CSVRQLTGGGSSYEQYF
TRBJ1-5 | TRBV29-1 | CSVGGSNQPQHF
TRBJ1-3 | TRBV7-9 | CASSLATLQDSGNTIYF
TRBJ2-3 | TRBV14 | CASSPHSAGSDTQYF
TRBJ1-1 | TRBV5-1 | CASSWVTDATEAFF
TRBJ2-1 | TRBV4-2 | CASSRLHSRDNEQFF
TRBJ2-1 | TRBV7-9 | CASSSLWTSSNEQFF
TRBJ2-7 | TRBV18 | CASSPPIGGQYF
TRBJ2-3 | TRBV24-1 | CATSDKRIDTQYF
TRBJ2-6 | TRBV30 | CAWSPGRLSGANVLTF
TRBJ2-5 | TRBV24-1 | CATSDFGRSGRIQETQYF
TRBJ2-7 | TRBV29-1 | CSVADGSNEQYF
TRBJ1-5 | TRBV29-1 | CSVAEGQGGWQPQHF
TRBJ1-4 | TRBV14 | CASSQGARGEKLFF
TRBJ2-5 | TRBV15 | CATSLSWGQETQYF
TRBJ1-4 | TRBV20-1 | CSALPRSSEKLFF
TRBJ2-2 | TRBV12-3/TRBV12-4 | CASVSNRDIAGELFF
TRBJ1-6 | TRBV12-3/TRBV12-4 | CASSSDSYNSPLHF
TRBJ2-7 | TRBV7-9 | CASSLARLDEQYF